This T cell receptor (beta chain) comes out of a study of cytomegalovirus exposure and HLA in healthy donors. Germline-derived CDR1 and CDR2 are SGHRS and YFSETQ. J lost 6 bases, V lost 1 base, and 4 bases had no gene match. The CDR3 length is 13 residues. Primers included in the PCR were 60 Vbeta and 13 Jbeta primers. The protocol was immunoSEQ multiplex PCR, while the TCRdb copy is restricted to in-frame clones and leaves out a portion. In the table there are some 150,000 clones, around four fifths of which are singletons. As for this clone: This same CDR3 is encoded by further DNA sequences in the sample.

Sequences were obtained from PBMCs. The TCR was taken from a boy aged 2 to 10 in good health and CMV-seronegative. This chain links TRBV5-1 with TRBJ2-7; 7 bases are a match to TRBD1. The CDR3 nucleotides read TGCGCCAGCAGCTTGAAGGCAGGGGGCGAGCAGTACTTC. This sequence encodes CASSLKAGGEQYF.